This T cell receptor beta chain is drawn from a study of shared clonotypes between healthy human individuals. Study context: Three CD4 naive, three CD4 memory, two CD8 naive and one CD8 memory plate were used per donor.

Concerning this clone: Its antigen remains unidentified.

Study findings and constraints: Naive CD4 clonotypes were shared across a handful of donors at roughly 5%.

The table came from immunoSEQ multiplex PCR; TCRdb's copy has only in-frame clones and leaves some out. The top ten hold around 1.7% of the sample, which has about 680,000 clones, about three quarters seen once. V dropped 1 base and J dropped 0 bases, with 14 bases sitting between them. Germline CDR1 SGHRS, CDR2 YFSETQ. The CDR3 spans 18 residues. The clonotype was recovered from a woman aged 25 to 39 in good health. The rearrangement joins TRBV5-1 to TRBJ2-6; the D is unclear. The sample consisted of memory CD4+ T cells sorted from blood. Noted subset: CD45RA-negative fraction. CDR3 DNA: TGCGCCAGCAGCTTGATGATGAGCCTAAGCTCTGGGGCCAACGTCCTGACTTTC. This encodes CASSLMMSLSSGANVLTF.